This entry lists 20 T cell receptor beta chains sequenced from one sample in a study of Graves' ophthalmopathy and Graves' hyperthyroidism. As the template, RNA transcripts were used to amplify TCR beta CDR3 regions. HTBI-primed first-round RT-PCR preceded second-round multiplex PCR. Each CDR3 protein gets one entry after TCRdb re-called the multiplex PCR reads with MiXCR. The data show 350,000 to 400,000 distinct CDR3 sequences, approximately 20% seen once. The sample taken for sequencing was peripheral blood. These receptors originate from a woman aged 18-29 years with Graves' ophthalmopathy.

This clonotype was picked up a small number of times. The chain couples TRBV6-5 to TRBJ2-7, with a weak D call TRBD1 (5 bases). The germline V and J ends were trimmed by 3 bases and 2 bases, with 14 bases remaining between them. The germline V gene encodes CDR1 MNHEY and CDR2 SVGAGI. The CDR3 covers 15 residues. CDR3: CASSYDPGPPYEQYF. The CDR3 DNA reads as TGTGCCAGCAGTTATGATCCAGGGCCCCCCTACGAGCAGTACTTC.

This clonotype was recorded at least ten times. The genes are TRBV7-2 and TRBJ1-1; D may be TRBD1 (6 bases). V lost 8 bases to trimming and J lost 0 bases, with 16 bases between them. Germline-derived CDR1 and CDR2 are SGHTA and FQGNSA. The CDR3 is 15 amino acids. For the CDR3, the DNA is TGTGCCAGCGGCCGCAGGGGCCCTTTGAACACTGAAGCTTTCTTT. It specifies CASGRRGPLNTEAFF.

This clonotype was recorded at least ten times. The gene calls are TRBV6-5 and TRBJ2-2; no definite D call. The CDR3 is 13 amino acids. With 5 bases removed from V and 8 bases from J, the gap between germline ends came to 12 bases. CDR1 MNHEY and CDR2 SVGAGI come from the germline V gene. The CDR3 nucleotides read TGTGCCAGCAGTCCTACGGTGGCAGGGGAGCTGTTTTTT. Protein: CASSPTVAGELFF.

This clonotype was picked up many times. The rearrangement links TRBV6-5 to TRBJ2-3; perhaps TRBD2 as D (7 bases). This CDR3 is 15 amino acids long. Trimming left V 2 bases short and J 2 bases short, with 11 bases between. Germline V gene data show CDR1 as MNHEY and CDR2 as SVGAGI. Here the CDR3 reads CASSYGGGHTDTQYF. The DNA for the CDR3 is TGTGCCAGCAGTTACGGGGGGGGGCACACAGATACGCAGTATTTT.

In its sample, this clonotype was seen many times. The chain employs TRBV6-1 and TRBJ1-3; D possibly corresponds to TRBD1 (5 bases). This CDR3 has 15 residues. Trimming removed 0 bases from V and 3 bases from J, with 9 bases in between. CDR1 is MNHNS and CDR2 is SASEGT in the germline V gene. CDR3 DNA sequence: TGTGCCAGCAGTGAAGCCAGGGTTTTTGGAAACACCATATATTTT. It translates to CASSEARVFGNTIYF.

This clonotype was detected many times. V and J are TRBV20-1 and TRBJ2-7; either TRBD1 or TRBD2 may fit D (5 bases each). Germline values: CDR1 DFQATT, CDR2 SNEGSKA (reference sequence). The V end lost 0 bases, the J end lost 7 bases, and 19 bases lay between the germline ends. The CDR3 is 15 residues long. CDR3 DNA sequence: TGCAGTGCTAGAGATCCGGGGTTGGGGCTTGAGGAGCAGTACTTC. Amino acids: CSARDPGLGLEEQYF.

This clonotype was seen repeatedly, ten times or more. The chain couples TRBV11-1 to TRBJ1-1, with unresolved D. Germline-derived CDR1 and CDR2 are SGHAT and FQDESV (reference sequence). The CDR3 runs 14 residues. Trimming pared 5 bases from V and 11 bases from J, leaving 21 bases between. DNA of the CDR3: TGTGCCAGCAGCCCCTCTCTGACGAAGCCAGTGGCTTTCTTT. Translation gives CASSPSLTKPVAFF.

This clonotype was seen many times. The rearrangement joins TRBV29-1 to TRBJ2-7; D unclear. CDR1 SQVTM and CDR2 ANQGSEA come from the germline V gene. This CDR3 region has 12 residues. The germline V and J ends were trimmed by 4 bases and 4 bases, with 11 bases remaining between them. Here the CDR3 reads CSVAIRQYEQYF. CDR3 DNA sequence: TGCAGCGTTGCTATTCGCCAGTACGAGCAGTACTTC.

This clonotype was seen ten or more times. The V call is TRBV20-1, the J call TRBJ2-7; no clear D gene. The germline gives CDR1 DFQATT, CDR2 SNEGSKA (reference sequence). The CDR3 has 13 amino acids. Trimming pared 6 bases from V and 6 bases from J, leaving 18 bases between. CDR3 sequence reads: CSAAADRTAEQYF. The CDR3 nucleotides are TGCAGTGCGGCCGCTGATCGGACCGCCGAGCAGTACTTC.

This clonotype was picked up many times. This chain uses TRBV12-3 or TRBV12-4 with TRBJ1-1; D is perhaps TRBD1 (6 bases). This CDR3 is 13 amino acids long. V lost 7 bases to trimming and J lost 4 bases, with 13 bases between them. The CDR3 region is CASTLPRGTEAFF. DNA of the CDR3: TGTGCCAGCACCCTTCCCAGGGGCACTGAAGCTTTCTTT.

This clonotype has at least ten counts. The rearrangement links TRBV6-5 to TRBJ2-7; TRBD1 matches 8 bases. The CDR3 runs 16 residues. Germline V gene lookup returns CDR1 MNHEY and CDR2 SVGAGI. With V trimmed by 4 bases and J by 4 bases, 12 bases remained unmatched. CDR3 region: CASSSLTGGRSYEQYF. Written as DNA, the CDR3 is TGTGCCAGCAGTTCCCTAACAGGGGGTCGATCTTACGAGCAGTACTTC.

This clonotype was counted ten times or more. The chain is built from TRBV27 and TRBJ1-5, with D maybe TRBD1 (5 bases). The ends were cut back, 6 bases at V and 6 bases at J, with 15 bases in the middle. Germline lookup yields CDR1 MNHEY and CDR2 SMNVEV (reference sequence). The length of the CDR3 is 14 residues. The CDR3 bases are TGTGCCAGCAGCGGGAGAGGGGACGGTCAGCCCCAGCATTTT. Its translation is CASSGRGDGQPQHF.

This chain joins TRBV6-2 or TRBV6-3 and TRBJ2-7, with D tentatively TRBD2 (5 bases). The V gene lost 8 bases and the J gene lost 0 bases, with 11 bases spanning the gap. The CDR3 loop spans 13 amino acids. The germline gives CDR1 MNHEY, CDR2 SVGEGT. Here the CDR3 reads CASREPVSYEQYF. DNA for the CDR3: TGTGCCAGCCGGGAACCAGTCTCCTACGAGCAGTACTTC.

This clonotype was seen repeatedly, ten times or more. The V gene is TRBV3-1, the J gene TRBJ1-1; 9 nucleotides line up with TRBD1. Germline V gives CDR1 LGHDT, CDR2 YNNKEL (reference sequence). V dropped 4 bases and J dropped 5; count of bases not matched to a gene: 14. This CDR3 is built from 17 residues. The CDR3 loop reads CASSRTGGALAKTEAFF. In DNA, the CDR3 is TGTGCCAGCAGCCGAACAGGGGGCGCGTTGGCGAAGACTGAAGCTTTCTTT.

The gene calls are TRBV5-1 and TRBJ2-2; 7 bases map to TRBD1. This CDR3 is built from 13 residues. The germline V gene encodes CDR1 SGHRS and CDR2 YFSETQ. The junction had 7 bases not matched to a gene; V was cut back by 10 bases and J by 4 bases. The CDR3 nucleotides read TGCGCCTCCCGACAGGGTCGCACCGGGGAGCTGTTTTTT. Translating gives CASRQGRTGELFF.

Ten or more counts support this clonotype. This chain connects TRBV5-1 to TRBJ2-4; 12 bases match TRBD2. The CDR3 has 16 amino acids. V dropped 2 bases and J dropped 7; count of bases not matched to a gene: 7. The germline gives CDR1 SGHRS, CDR2 YFSETQ. CDR3 sequence: CASSLLAGGAANIQYF. CDR3 DNA: TGCGCCAGCAGCTTACTAGCGGGAGGTGCCGCCAACATTCAGTACTTC.

There are many counts of this clonotype. This sequence joins TRBV18 and TRBJ2-7; 7 bases fit TRBD2. Germline trimming cut 4 bases from V and 5 bases from J; bases unmatched to any gene: 11. Germline V gene data show CDR1 as KGHSH and CDR2 as LQKENI. The CDR3 is made up of 15 amino acids. The DNA of the CDR3 is TGTGCCAGCTCACACGCCGGGCGGGAGAGCAACGAGCAGTACTTC. Amino acid sequence: CASSHAGRESNEQYF.

The chain carries TRBV27 and TRBJ2-7; D may correspond to TRBD1 or TRBD2 (9 bases each). The CDR3 contains 19 residues. V lost 3 bases to trimming and J lost 7 bases, with 31 bases between them. The germline V gene encodes CDR1 MNHEY and CDR2 SMNVEV (reference sequence). CDR3 loop: CASSFGTGIGAGGPGEQYF. CDR3 nucleotide sequence: TGTGCCAGCAGTTTTGGGACAGGGATTGGCGCGGGAGGGCCAGGGGAGCAGTACTTC.

The table lists this clonotype with many counts. The chain carries TRBV9 and TRBJ1-1; D possibly corresponds to TRBD1 (5 bases). CDR3 length: 14 amino acids. Per germline, CDR1 SGDLS and CDR2 YYNGEE. V dropped 2 bases and J dropped 1 base, with 9 bases sitting between them. The CDR3: CASSVGTGNTEAFF. CDR3 DNA: TGTGCCAGCAGCGTGGGGACGGGGAACACTGAAGCTTTCTTT.

At least ten counts were recorded for this clonotype. The CDR3 DNA follows: TGTGCCAGCAGCCGACCGGGAGGGCCCTACAATGAGCAGTTCTTC. Protein: CASSRPGGPYNEQFF. The chain links TRBV25-1 to TRBJ2-1, with 8 bases matching TRBD2. Germline V lookup: CDR1 MGHDK, CDR2 SYGVNS. There are 15 residues in the CDR3. The junction had 6 bases not matched to a gene; V was cut back by 6 bases and J by 2 bases.